This T cell receptor (beta chain) was retrieved from a study of blood T cell dynamics during melanoma immunotherapy. At the level of the study: First-line therapy was either pembrolizumab or nivolumab with ipilimumab for metastatic melanoma. Study observations and caveats: Clones driving repertoire changes may be melanoma-specific or general immune activation.

Specified time point: week 3, after first cycle of checkpoint inhibitor. Sampling occurred pretreatment (T0) and at week 3 (W3), after cycle one of checkpoint blockade. Germline CDR1 and CDR2: SGHNT and YYREEE (reference sequence). CDR3 size: 17 residues. The V end lost 4 bases, the J end lost 7 bases, and 23 bases lay between the germline ends. This clone was picked up a small number of times. Its target is unknown. Every bulk PBMC sample received the same 350 ng of DNA. Sequencing was performed with immunoSEQ multiplex PCR; in TCRdb, only in-frame clones are kept and a portion is missing. Of roughly 10,000 clones listed, over 70% were seen once; the top ten hold approximately 20%.

Source: blood, taken from a patient treated with checkpoint blockade. This TCR was recovered from a human donor with melanoma. This chain joins TRBV5-4 and TRBJ2-2, with D possibly matching TRBD1 (6 bases). The CDR3 nucleotides are TGTGCCAGCAGCCTGGGGGTATATAGGGGGAGCGGCGGGGAGCTGTTTTTT. Its translation is CASSLGVYRGSGGELFF.